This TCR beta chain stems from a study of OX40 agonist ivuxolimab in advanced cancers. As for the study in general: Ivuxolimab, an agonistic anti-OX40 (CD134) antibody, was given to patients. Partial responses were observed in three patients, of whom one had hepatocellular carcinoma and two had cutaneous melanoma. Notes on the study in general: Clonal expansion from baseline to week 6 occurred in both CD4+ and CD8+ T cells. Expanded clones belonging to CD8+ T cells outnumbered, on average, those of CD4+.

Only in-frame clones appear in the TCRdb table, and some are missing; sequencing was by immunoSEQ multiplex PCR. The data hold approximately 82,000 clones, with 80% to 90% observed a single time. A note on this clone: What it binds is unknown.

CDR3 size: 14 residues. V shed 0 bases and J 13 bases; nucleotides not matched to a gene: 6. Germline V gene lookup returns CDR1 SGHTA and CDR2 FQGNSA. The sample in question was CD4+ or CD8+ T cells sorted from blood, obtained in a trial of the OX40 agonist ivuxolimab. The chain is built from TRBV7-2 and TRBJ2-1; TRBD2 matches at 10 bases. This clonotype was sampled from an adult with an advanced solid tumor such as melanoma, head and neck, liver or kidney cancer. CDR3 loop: CASSLALAGVSQFF. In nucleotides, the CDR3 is TGTGCCAGCAGCTTAGCGCTAGCGGGAGTCTCTCAGTTCTTC.